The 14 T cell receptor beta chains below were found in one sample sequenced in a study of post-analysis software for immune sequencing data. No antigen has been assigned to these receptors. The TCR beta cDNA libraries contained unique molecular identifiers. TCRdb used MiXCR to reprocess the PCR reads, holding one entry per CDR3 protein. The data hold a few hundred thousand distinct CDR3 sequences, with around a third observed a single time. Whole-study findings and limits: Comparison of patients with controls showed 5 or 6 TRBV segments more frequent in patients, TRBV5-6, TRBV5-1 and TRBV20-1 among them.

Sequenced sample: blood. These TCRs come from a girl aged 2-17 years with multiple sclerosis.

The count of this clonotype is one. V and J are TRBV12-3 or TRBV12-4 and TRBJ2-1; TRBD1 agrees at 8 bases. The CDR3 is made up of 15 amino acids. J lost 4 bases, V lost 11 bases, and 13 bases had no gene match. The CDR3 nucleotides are TGTGCCGGCACCGAGGACAGGGCGGTTTACAATGAGCAGTTCTTC. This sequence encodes CAGTEDRAVYNEQFF.

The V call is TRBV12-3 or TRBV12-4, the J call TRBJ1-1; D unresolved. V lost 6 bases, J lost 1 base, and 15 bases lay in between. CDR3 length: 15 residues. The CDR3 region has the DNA TGTGCCAGCAGCTTCGTTCAGGCCTCGAACACTGAAGCTTTCTTT. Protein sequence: CASSFVQASNTEAFF.

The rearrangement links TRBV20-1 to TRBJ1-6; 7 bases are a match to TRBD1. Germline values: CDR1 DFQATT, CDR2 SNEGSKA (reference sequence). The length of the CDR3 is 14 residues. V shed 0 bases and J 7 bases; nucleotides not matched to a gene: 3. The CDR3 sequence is CSARDPGQNSPLHF. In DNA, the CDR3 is TGCAGTGCTAGAGATCCGGGACAGAATTCACCCCTCCACTTT.

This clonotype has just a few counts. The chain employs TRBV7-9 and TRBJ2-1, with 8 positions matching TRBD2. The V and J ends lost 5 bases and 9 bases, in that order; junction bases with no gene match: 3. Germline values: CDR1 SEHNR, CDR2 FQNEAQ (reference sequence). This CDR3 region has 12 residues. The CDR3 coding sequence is TGTGCCAGCAGCCCGGCGGGGGGTGAGCAGTTCTTC. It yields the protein CASSPAGGEQFF.

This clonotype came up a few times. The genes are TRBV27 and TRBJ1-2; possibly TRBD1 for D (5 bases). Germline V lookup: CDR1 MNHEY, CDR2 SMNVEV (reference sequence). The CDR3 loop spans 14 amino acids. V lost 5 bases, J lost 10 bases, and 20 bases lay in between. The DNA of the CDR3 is TGTGCCAGCAGTCCCCGACAGAATTTAGCCAACTACACCTTC. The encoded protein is CASSPRQNLANYTF.

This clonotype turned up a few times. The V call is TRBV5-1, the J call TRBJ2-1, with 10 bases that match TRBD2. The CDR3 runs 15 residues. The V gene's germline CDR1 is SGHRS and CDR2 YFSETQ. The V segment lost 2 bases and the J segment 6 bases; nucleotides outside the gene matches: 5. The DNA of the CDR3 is TGCGCCAGCAGCTTCAGAGCGGGGGGGCTCAATGAGCAGTTCTTC. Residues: CASSFRAGGLNEQFF.

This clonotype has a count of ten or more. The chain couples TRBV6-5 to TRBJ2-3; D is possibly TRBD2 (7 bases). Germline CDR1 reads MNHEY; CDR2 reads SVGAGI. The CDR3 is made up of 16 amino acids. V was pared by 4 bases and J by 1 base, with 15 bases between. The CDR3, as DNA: TGTGCCAGCAGTTCCCTAGGGGGGGGCGGCACAGATACGCAGTATTTT. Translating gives CASSSLGGGGTDTQYF.

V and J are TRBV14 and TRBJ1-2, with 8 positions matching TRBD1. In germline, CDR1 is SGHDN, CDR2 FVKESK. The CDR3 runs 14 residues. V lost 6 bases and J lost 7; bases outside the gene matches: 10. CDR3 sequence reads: CASSPDPTGVGYTF. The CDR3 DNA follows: TGTGCCAGCAGTCCGGACCCGACAGGGGTTGGCTACACCTTC. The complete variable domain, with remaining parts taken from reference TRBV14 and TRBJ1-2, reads EAGVTQFPSHSVIEKGQTVTLRCDPISGHDNLYWYRRVMGKEIKFLLHFVKESKQDESGMPNNRFLAERTGGTYSTLKVQPAELEDSGVYFCASSPDPTGVGYTFGSGTRLTVV.

The CDR3, as DNA: TGTGCCACCTCGGGACAGGGACATGGCTACACCTTC. This sequence encodes CATSGQGHGYTF. The chain joins TRBV12-3 or TRBV12-4 to TRBJ1-2, with 9 nucleotides matching TRBD1. The V and J ends lost 10 bases and 6 bases, in that order; junction bases with no gene match: 6. The CDR3 extends over 12 amino acids.

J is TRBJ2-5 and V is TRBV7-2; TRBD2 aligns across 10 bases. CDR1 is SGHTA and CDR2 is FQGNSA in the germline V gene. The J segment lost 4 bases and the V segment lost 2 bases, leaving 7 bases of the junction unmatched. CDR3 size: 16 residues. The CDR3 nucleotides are TGTGCCAGCAGCTTAATTAGCGGGGGGTTGTCAGAGACCCAGTACTTC. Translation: CASSLISGGLSETQYF.

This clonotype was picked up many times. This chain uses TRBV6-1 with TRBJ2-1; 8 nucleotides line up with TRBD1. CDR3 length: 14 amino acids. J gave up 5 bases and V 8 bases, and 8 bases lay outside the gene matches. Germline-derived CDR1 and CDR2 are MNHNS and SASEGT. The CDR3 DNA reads TGTGCCAGCTTTGACAGGGGCAATCACAATGAGCAGTTCTTC. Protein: CASFDRGNHNEQFF.

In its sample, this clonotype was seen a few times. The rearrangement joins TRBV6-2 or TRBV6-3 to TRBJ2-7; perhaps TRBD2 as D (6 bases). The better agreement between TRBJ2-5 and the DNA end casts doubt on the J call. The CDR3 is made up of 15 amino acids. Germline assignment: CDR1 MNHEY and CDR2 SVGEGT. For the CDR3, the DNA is TGTGCCAGCAGTTACTCGATCAAGGAGGGAGAGACCCAGTACTTC. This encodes CASSYSIKEGETQYF.

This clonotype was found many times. DNA for the CDR3: TGCAGCGTTGGACAGGGGGGCTACGAGCAGTACTTC. Residues: CSVGQGGYEQYF. The J gene is TRBJ2-7, the V gene TRBV29-1; 9 bases line up with TRBD1. Trimming took 4 bases from V and 3 from J; bases not matched to a gene: 1. CDR1 is SQVTM, CDR2 ANQGSEA, per germline. CDR3 length equals 12 residues.

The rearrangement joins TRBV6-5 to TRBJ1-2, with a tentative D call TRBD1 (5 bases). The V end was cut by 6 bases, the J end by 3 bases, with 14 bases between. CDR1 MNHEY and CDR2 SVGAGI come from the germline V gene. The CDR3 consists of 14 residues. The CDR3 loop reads CASSPQWGDYGYTF. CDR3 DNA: TGTGCCAGCAGCCCTCAGTGGGGGGACTATGGCTACACCTTC.